The clone carrying this T cell receptor (beta chain) was counted many times. Its antigen remains unidentified. RNA transcripts yielded amplified TCR beta CDR3 regions. In the first-round RT-PCR of the TCR CDR3, the HTBI primer set was used. TCRdb reprocessed the multiplex PCR reads with MiXCR, giving one entry per CDR3 protein. The top ten clones hold around 4% of a sample with approximately 600,000 distinct CDR3 sequences, 15% to 20% of them seen once. This entry belongs to a study of T cells in Graves' hyperthyroidism and ophthalmopathy. Study-wide findings and caveats: Ophthalmopathy, as predicted by the model, came a median approximately 6.5 months after the prediction.

Trimming removed 5 bases from V and 5 bases from J; junction bases left unmatched: 6. Germline assignment: CDR1 SGHAT and CDR2 FQNNGV. The CDR3 has 16 residues. The chain combines TRBV11-2 with TRBJ2-3, with TRBD2 matching 14 bases. The sequenced sample consisted of blood. The receptor was derived from a woman in her twenties or thirties with Graves' hyperthyroidism. The CDR3 spells CASSPGTSGRGDTQYF. For the CDR3, the DNA is TGTGCCAGCAGCCCCGGGACTAGCGGGAGAGGAGATACGCAGTATTTT.